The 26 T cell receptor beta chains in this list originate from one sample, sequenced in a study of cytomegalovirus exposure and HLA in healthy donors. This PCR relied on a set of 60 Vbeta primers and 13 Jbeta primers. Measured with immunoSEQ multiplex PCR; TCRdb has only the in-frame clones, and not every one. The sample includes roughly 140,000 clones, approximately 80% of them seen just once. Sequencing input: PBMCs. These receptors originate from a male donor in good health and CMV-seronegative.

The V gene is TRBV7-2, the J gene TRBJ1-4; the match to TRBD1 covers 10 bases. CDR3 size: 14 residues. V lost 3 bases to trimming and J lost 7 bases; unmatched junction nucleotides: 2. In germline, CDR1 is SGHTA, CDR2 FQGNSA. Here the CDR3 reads CASSLGTGAEKLFF. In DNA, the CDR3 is TGTGCCAGCAGCTTGGGGACAGGGGCTGAAAAACTGTTTTTT.

CDR3 coding DNA: TGTGCCAGCAGCTTAGCGGGGGCCAGCTCTGGGGCCAACGTCCTGACTTTC. It is translated as CASSLAGASSGANVLTF. The chain recombines TRBV7-2 with TRBJ2-6; tentatively, D is TRBD1 (6 bases). The CDR3 has 17 residues. V lost 0 bases, J lost 0 bases, and 9 bases lay in between. The germline gives CDR1 SGHTA, CDR2 FQGNSA.

The CDR3 DNA reads TGTGCCAGCAAAAACGACAGGGTGTCAACCTACGAGCAGTACTTC. It encodes CASKNDRVSTYEQYF. This chain connects TRBV28 to TRBJ2-7; TRBD1 agrees at 7 bases. V trimming: 7 bases; J trimming: 2 bases; junction bases outside the gene matches: 11. The CDR3 sequence is 15 residues long. CDR1 and CDR2 from the germline V gene are MDHEN and SYDVKM.

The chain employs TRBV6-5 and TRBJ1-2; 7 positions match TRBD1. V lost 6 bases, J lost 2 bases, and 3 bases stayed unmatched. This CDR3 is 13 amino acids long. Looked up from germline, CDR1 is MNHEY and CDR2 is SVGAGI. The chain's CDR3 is CASSPTGNYGYTF. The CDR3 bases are TGTGCCAGCAGCCCGACAGGGAACTATGGCTACACCTTC.

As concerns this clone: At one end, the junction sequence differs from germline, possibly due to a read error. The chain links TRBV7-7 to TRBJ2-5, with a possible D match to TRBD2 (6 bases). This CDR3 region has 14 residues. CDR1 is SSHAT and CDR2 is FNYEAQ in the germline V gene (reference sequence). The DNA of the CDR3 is TGTGCTAGCAGCTTAGGAGGGAGAGGAGAGACCCAGTACTTC. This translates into CASSLGGRGETQYF.

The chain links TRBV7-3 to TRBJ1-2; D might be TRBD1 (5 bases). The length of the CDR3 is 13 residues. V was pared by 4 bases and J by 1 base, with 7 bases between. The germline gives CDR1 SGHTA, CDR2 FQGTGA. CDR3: CASSSTVNYGYTF. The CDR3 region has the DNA TGTGCCAGCAGCTCGACAGTTAACTATGGCTACACCTTC.

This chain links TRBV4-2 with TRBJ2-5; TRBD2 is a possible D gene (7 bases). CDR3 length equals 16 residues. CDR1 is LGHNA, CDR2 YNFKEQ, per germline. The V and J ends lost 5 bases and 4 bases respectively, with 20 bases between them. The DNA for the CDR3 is TGTGCCAGCAGCTCGAATCCCGCGGGGGCCCTAGAGACCCAGTACTTC. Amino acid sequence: CASSSNPAGALETQYF.

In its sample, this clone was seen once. The CDR3 is CASSQAPAGGGTDTQYF. In DNA, the CDR3 is TGTGCCAGCAGCCAAGCCCCAGCGGGGGGGGGAACAGATACGCAGTATTTT. This sequence joins TRBV4-2 and TRBJ2-3; 10 bases are shared with TRBD2. CDR1 is LGHNA and CDR2 is YNFKEQ in the germline V gene. The CDR3 contains 17 residues. V lost 1 base and J lost 3; bases outside the gene matches: 7.

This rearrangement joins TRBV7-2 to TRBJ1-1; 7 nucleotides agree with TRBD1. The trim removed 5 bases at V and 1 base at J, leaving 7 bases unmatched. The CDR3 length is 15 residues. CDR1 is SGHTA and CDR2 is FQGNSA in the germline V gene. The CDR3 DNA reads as TGTGCCAGCAGCCCCCCGACAGGGACGAACACTGAAGCTTTCTTT. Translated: CASSPPTGTNTEAFF.

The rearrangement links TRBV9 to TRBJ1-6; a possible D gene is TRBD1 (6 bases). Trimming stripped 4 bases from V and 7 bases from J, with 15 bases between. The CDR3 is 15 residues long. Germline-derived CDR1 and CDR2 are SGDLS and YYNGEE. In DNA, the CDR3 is TGTGCCAGCAGCATTCAACAGGGCCCGAATTCACCCCTCCACTTT. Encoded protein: CASSIQQGPNSPLHF.

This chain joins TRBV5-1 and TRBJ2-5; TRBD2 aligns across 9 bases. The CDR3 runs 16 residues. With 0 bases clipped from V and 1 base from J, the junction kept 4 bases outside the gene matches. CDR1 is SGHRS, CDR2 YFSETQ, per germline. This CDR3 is CASSLGQRGAQETQYF. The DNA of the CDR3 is TGCGCCAGCAGCTTGGGGCAGCGGGGGGCCCAAGAGACCCAGTACTTC.

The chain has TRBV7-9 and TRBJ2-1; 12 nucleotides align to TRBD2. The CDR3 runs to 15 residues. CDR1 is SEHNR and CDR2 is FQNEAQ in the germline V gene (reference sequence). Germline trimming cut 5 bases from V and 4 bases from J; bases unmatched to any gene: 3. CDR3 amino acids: CASSITSGGYNEQFF. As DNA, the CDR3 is TGTGCCAGCAGCATAACTAGCGGGGGGTACAATGAGCAGTTCTTC.

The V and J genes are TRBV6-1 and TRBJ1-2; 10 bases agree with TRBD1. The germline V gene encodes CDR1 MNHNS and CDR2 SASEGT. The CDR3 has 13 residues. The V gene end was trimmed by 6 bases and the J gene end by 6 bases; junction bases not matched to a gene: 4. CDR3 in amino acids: CASREDRGNGYTF. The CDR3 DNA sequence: TGTGCCAGCAGGGAGGACAGGGGGAATGGCTACACCTTC.

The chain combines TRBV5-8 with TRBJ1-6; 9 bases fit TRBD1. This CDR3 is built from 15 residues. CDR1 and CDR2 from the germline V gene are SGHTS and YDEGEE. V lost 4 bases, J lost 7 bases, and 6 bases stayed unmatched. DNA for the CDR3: TGTGCCAGCAGCCTGGAGGGACAGGGCAATTCACCCCTCCACTTT. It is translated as CASSLEGQGNSPLHF. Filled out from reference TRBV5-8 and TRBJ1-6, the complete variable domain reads EAGVTQSPTHLIKTRGQQATLRCSPISGHTSVYWYQQALGLGLQFLLWYDEGEERNRGNFPPRFSGRQFPNYSSELNVNALELEDSALYLCASSLEGQGNSPLHFGNGTRLTVT.

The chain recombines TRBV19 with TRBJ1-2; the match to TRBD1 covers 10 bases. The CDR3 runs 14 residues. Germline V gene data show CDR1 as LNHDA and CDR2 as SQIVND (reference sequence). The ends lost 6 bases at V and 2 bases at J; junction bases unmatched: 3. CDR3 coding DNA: TGTGCCAGTAGCAGGGACAGGGGCAACTATGGCTACACCTTC. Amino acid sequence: CASSRDRGNYGYTF.

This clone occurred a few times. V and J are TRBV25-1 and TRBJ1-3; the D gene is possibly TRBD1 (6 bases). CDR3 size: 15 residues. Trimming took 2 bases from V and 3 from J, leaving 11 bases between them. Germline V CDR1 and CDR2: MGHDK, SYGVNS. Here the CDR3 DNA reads TGTGCCAGCAGTGAAGCAGGGGCTAGTGGAAACACCATATATTTT. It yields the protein CASSEAGASGNTIYF.

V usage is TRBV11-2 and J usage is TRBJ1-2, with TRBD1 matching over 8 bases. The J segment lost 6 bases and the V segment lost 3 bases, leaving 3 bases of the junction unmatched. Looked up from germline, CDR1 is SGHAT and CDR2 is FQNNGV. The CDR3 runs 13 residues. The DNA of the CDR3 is TGTGCCAGCAGCTTCGGACAGGGTCATGGCTACACCTTC. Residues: CASSFGQGHGYTF.

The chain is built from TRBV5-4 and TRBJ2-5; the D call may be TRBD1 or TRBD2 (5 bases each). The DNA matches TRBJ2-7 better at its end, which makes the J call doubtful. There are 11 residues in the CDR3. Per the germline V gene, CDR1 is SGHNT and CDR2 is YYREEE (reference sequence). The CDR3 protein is CASSFGGEQYF. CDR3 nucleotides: TGTGCCAGCAGCTTTGGGGGCGAGCAGTACTTC.

CDR3 sequence (DNA): TGTGCCAGTAGTTTGGGGCCAGGGTCCGTTTATGGCTACACCTTC. It translates to CASSLGPGSVYGYTF. The genes are TRBV19 and TRBJ1-2; possibly TRBD1 for D (5 bases). V lost 5 bases, J lost 5 bases, and 18 bases lay in between. Germline V CDR1 and CDR2: LNHDA, SQIVND (reference sequence). The length of the CDR3 is 15 residues. The variable domain in full, completed from reference TRBV19 and TRBJ1-2, reads DGGITQSPKYLFRKEGQNVTLSCEQNLNHDAMYWYRQDPGQGLRLIYYSQIVNDFQKGDIAEGYSVSREKKESFPLTVTSAQKNPTAFYLCASSLGPGSVYGYTFGSGTRLTVV.

CDR3 DNA: TGTGCCAGCATGTTCGGGGGGGATGACAATGAGCAGTTCTTC. Residues: CASMFGGDDNEQFF. The chain joins TRBV5-4 to TRBJ2-1, with 8 bases aligning to TRBD2. The CDR3 is 14 amino acids. In germline, CDR1 is SGHNT, CDR2 YYREEE (reference sequence). The J segment lost 5 bases and the V segment lost 6 bases, leaving 7 bases of the junction unmatched. Based on the CDR3 plus reference TRBV5-4 and TRBJ2-1, the full variable domain is ETGVTQSPTHLIKTRGQQVTLRCSSQSGHNTVSWYQQALGQGPQFIFQYYREEENGRGNFPPRFSGLQFPNYSSELNVNALELDDSALYLCASMFGGDDNEQFFGPGTRLTVL.

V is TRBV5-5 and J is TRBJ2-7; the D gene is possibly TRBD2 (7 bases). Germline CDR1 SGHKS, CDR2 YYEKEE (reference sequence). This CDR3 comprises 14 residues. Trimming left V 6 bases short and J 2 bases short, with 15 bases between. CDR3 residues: CASIPSRGPYEQYF. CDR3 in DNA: TGTGCCAGCATTCCTTCGCGGGGGCCCTACGAGCAGTACTTC.

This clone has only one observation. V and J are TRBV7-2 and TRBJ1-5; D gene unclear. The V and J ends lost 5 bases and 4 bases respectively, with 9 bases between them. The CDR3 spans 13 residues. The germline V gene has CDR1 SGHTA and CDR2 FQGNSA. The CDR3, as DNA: TGTGCCAGCAGCCCGGAGGCAAATCAGCCCCAGCATTTT. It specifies CASSPEANQPQHF. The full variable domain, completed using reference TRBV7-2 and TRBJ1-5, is GAGVSQSPSNKVTEKGKDVELRCDPISGHTALYWYRQSLGQGLEFLIYFQGNSAPDKSGLPSDRFSAERTGGSVSTLTIQRTQQEDSAVYLCASSPEANQPQHFGDGTRLSIL.

In DNA, the CDR3 is TGTGCCAGCAGCTTAAGCGAGGGTTGGCATGGCTACACCTTC. Residues: CASSLSEGWHGYTF. The chain has TRBV7-2 and TRBJ1-2; D remains unclear. Germline lookup yields CDR1 SGHTA and CDR2 FQGNSA. The germline V and J ends were trimmed by 2 bases and 6 bases, with 13 bases remaining between them. The CDR3 has 14 amino acids.

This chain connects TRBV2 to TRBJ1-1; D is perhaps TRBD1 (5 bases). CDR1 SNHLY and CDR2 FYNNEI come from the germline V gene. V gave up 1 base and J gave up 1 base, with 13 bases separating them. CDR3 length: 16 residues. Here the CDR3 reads CASSEGGTYENTEAFF. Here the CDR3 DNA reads TGTGCCAGCAGTGAAGGGGGCACCTATGAGAACACTGAAGCTTTCTTT.

The CDR3 loop reads CASRTGADKNEQFF. The CDR3, as DNA: TGTGCCAGCAGAACTGGGGCTGACAAGAATGAGCAGTTCTTC. The genes are TRBV6-1 and TRBJ2-1, with D perhaps TRBD1 (5 bases). The V gene lost 6 bases and the J gene lost 7 bases, with 16 bases spanning the gap. CDR3 size: 14 residues. Germline assignment: CDR1 MNHNS and CDR2 SASEGT.

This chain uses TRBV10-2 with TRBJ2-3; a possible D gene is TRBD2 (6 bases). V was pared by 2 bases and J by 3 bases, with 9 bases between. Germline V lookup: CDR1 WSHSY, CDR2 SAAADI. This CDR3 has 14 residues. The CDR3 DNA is TGCGCCAGCAGTGAGGCAGGGACTACAGATACGCAGTATTTT. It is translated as CASSEAGTTDTQYF.